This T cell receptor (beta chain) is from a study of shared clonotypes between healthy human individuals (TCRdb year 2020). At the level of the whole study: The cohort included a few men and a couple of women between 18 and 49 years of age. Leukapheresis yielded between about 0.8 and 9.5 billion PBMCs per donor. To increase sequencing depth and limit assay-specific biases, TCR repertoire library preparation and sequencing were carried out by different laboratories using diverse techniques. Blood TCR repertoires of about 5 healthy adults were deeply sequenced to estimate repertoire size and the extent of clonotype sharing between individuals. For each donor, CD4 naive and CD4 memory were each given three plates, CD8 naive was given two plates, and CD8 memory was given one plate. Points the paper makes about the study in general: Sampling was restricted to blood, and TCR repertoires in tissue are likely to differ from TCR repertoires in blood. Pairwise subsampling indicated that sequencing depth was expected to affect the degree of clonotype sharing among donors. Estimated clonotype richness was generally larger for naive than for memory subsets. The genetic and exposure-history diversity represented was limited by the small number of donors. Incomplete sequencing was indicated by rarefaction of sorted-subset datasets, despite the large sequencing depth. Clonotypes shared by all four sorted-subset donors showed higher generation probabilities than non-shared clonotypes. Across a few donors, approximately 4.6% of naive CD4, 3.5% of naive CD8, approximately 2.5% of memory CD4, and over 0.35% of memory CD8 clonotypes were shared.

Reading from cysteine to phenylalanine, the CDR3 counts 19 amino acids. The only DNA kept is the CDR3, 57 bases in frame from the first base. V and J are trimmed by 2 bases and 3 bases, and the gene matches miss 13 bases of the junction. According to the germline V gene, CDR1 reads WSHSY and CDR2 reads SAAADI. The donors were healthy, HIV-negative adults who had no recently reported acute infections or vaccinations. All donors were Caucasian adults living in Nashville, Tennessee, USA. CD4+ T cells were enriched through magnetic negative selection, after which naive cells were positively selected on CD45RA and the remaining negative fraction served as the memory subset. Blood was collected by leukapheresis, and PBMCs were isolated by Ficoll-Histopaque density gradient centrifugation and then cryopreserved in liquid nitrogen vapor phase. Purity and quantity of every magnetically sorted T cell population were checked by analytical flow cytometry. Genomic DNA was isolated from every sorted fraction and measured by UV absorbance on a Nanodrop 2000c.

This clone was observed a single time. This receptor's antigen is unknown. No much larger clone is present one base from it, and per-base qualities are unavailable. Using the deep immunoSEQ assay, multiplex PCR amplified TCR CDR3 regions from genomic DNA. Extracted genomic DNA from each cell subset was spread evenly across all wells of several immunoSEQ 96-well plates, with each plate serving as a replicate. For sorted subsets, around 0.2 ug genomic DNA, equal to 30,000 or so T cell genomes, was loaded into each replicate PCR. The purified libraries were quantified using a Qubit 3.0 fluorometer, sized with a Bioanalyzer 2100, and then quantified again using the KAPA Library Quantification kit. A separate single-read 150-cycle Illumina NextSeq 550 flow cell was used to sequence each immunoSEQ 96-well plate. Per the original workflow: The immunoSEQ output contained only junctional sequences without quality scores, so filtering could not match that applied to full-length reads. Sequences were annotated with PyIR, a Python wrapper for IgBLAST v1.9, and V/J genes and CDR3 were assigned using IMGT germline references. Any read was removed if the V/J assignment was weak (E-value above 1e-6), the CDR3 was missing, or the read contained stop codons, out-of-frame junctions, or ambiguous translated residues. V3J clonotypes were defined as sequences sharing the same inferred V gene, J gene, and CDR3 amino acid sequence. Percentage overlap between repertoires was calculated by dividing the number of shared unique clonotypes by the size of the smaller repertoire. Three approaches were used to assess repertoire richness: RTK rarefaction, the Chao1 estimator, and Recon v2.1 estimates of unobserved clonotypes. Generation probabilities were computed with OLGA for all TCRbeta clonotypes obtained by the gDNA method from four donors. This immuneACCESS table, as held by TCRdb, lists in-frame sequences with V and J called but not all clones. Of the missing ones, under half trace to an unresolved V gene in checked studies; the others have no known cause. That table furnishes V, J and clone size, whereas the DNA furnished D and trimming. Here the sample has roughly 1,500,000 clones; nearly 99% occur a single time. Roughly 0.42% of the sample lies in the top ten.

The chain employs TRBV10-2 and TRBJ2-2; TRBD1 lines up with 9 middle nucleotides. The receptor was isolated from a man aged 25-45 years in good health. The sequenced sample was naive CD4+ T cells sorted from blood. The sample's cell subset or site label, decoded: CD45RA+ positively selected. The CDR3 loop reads CASSETGGVGAVYTGELFF. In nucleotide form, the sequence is TGCGCCAGCAGTGAGACAGGGGGCGTGGGAGCAGTATACACCGGGGAGCTGTTTTTT.